This T cell receptor (beta chain) was identified in a study of T cells in Graves' hyperthyroidism and ophthalmopathy. General observations from the study: Ophthalmopathy, which appeared later, was predicted by the model a median 6.5 months before onset.

The V segment lost 4 bases and the J segment 1 base; nucleotides outside the gene matches: 8. The CDR3 is 16 amino acids. Germline CDR1 LGHDT, CDR2 YNNKEL (reference sequence). This clonotype was counted a few times. The antigen is unknown. RNA transcripts were the template for amplifying TCR beta CDR3 regions. A set of HTBI primers served as the primers for a first-round RT-PCR of the TCR CDR3. TCRdb ran MiXCR on the multiplex PCR reads and lists one entry per CDR3 protein. In the table there are about 600,000 distinct CDR3 sequences, 14% of which are singletons. This chain uses TRBV3-1 with TRBJ1-1; 8 positions agree with TRBD1. The sample taken for sequencing was blood. The TCR sequence derives from a woman aged 18-29 years with Graves' ophthalmopathy. The CDR3 reads CASSPRGRVWNTEAFF. CDR3 DNA: TGTGCCAGCAGCCCCAGGGGGCGGGTATGGAACACTGAAGCTTTCTTT.